A selection of T cell receptor beta chains follows, all from one sample in a study of human T cells and chemical hapten exposure. TCRdb re-called the RACE reads through MiXCR, storing one row per CDR3 protein. The table lists about 380,000 distinct CDR3 sequences, nearly 5% of them singletons, with approximately 2.1% in the top ten. The specimen was whole blood, collected in connection with sensitization to the hapten diphenylcyclopropenone (DPC). These receptors originate from a woman between 50 and 59 years old with alopecia areata. Some clones in this sample may be carry-over from other donors' samples. The CDR3 runs from the conserved cysteine through the conserved F or W. Each record gives: V gene, J gene, clone size, D gene, CDR3 DNA, CDR3 protein. A D gene is named only where the DNA matches it firmly. The size of a clone is reported for some rows only, either as once, few or many, or as a class for expanded clones.

>TRBV12-3/TRBV12-4|TRBJ1-4|many|TRBD1
TGTGCCAGCAGTTTTACGGACAGGGGGAATAGACTGTTTTTT
CASSFTDRGNRLFF
>TRBV12-3/TRBV12-4|TRBJ2-1|many|TRBD1
TGTGCCACAGACAGGGAGAGAGGTAATGAGCAGTTCTTC
CATDRERGNEQFF
>TRBV4-1|TRBJ2-7|NA|TRBD2
TGCGCCAGCAGCCAACCCCTCGGGGGGGCGGGCGAGCAGTACTTC
CASSQPLGGAGEQYF
>TRBV9|TRBJ2-4|few|TRBD1
TGTGCCAGCGGACAGGCGAACATTCAGTACTTC
CASGQANIQYF
>TRBV2|TRBJ2-1|many|TRBD1
TGTGCCAGCAGTGAGGACAGGGGGGCCTACAATGAGCAGTTCTTC
CASSEDRGAYNEQFF
>TRBV29-1|TRBJ1-2|NA|NA
TGCAGCGTTGAAACAGGGCCCTATGGCTACACCTTC
CSVETGPYGYTF
>TRBV7-2|TRBJ1-5|many|NA
TGTGCCAGCAGCCCCTTAAACAATCAGCCCCAGCATTTT
CASSPLNNQPQHF
>TRBV10-3|TRBJ2-7|NA|NA
TGTGCCACCCGACATGGACAGACGTCCTACGAGCAGTACTTC
CATRHGQTSYEQYF
>TRBV10-3|TRBJ1-1|many|NA
TGTGCCATCAGATTAGGGGGGAACACTGAAGCTTTCTTT
CAIRLGGNTEAFF
>TRBV5-6|TRBJ2-1|NA|TRBD1
TGTGCCAGCAGCCTCCCACAGGGGGTGGCTGAGCAGTTCTTC
CASSLPQGVAEQFF
>TRBV10-3|TRBJ2-3|many|NA
TGTGCCATCAGTAGGGACCTCACAGATACGCAGTATTTT
CAISRDLTDTQYF
>TRBV28|TRBJ2-7|many|NA
TGTGCCAGCACCGGGAGCGGGCCCCCAAGCGAGCAGTACTTC
CASTGSGPPSEQYF
>TRBV20-1|TRBJ1-1|few|NA
TGCAGTGCCGCCCCGGTGATGAACACTGAAGCTTTCTTT
CSAAPVMNTEAFF
>TRBV12-3/TRBV12-4|TRBJ2-7|few|TRBD2
TGTGCCAGCAGGCCTAGCGGGGCCTCCTACGAGCAGTACTTC
CASRPSGASYEQYF
>TRBV3-1|TRBJ2-1|NA|NA
TGTGCCAGCAGCCAAGTGTGGACGGGATCCTACAATGAGCAGTTCTTC
CASSQVWTGSYNEQFF
>TRBV5-1|TRBJ2-3|many|NA
TGCGCCAGCAGCCTCGTTAGCGCAGATACGCAGTATTTT
CASSLVSADTQYF